This is a list of T cell receptor beta chains from one sample in a study of CD8 T cells in Susac syndrome. TCRdb itself ran the immunoSEQ multiplex PCR reads through MiXCR, one entry per CDR3 protein. Seen here are approximately 120,000 distinct CDR3 sequences, about 94% observed once, and the top ten hold over 0.065%. What was sequenced was CD4+ T cells from PBMCs. The source is a human donor in good health. Both conserved end residues are part of each CDR3. Fields, in order: clone size, D gene, J gene, V gene, CDR3 protein, CDR3 DNA. D genes are given only for firm matches. Clone size is shown for a subset of rows, as once, few, many or a class of expanded clone.

abundance: NA; d_gene: TRBD2; j_gene: TRBJ2-1; v_gene: TRBV20-1; CDR3aa: CSARRPREYINEQFF; CDR3nt: TGCAGTGCTAGAAGGCCGCGGGAGTACATAAATGAGCAGTTCTTC
abundance: NA; d_gene: NA; j_gene: TRBJ2-7; v_gene: TRBV29-1; CDR3aa: CSVEYGLDSYEQYF; CDR3nt: TGCAGCGTTGAATACGGGCTAGACAGCTACGAGCAGTACTTC
abundance: NA; d_gene: TRBD2; j_gene: TRBJ2-7; v_gene: TRBV5-1; CDR3aa: CASSWSSGRAYEQYF; CDR3nt: TGCGCCAGCAGCTGGTCTAGCGGGAGGGCCTACGAGCAGTACTTC
abundance: NA; d_gene: NA; j_gene: TRBJ2-7; v_gene: TRBV7-9; CDR3aa: CASSFEEGHEQYF; CDR3nt: TGTGCCAGCAGCTTTGAAGAAGGGCACGAGCAGTACTTC
abundance: NA; d_gene: NA; j_gene: TRBJ2-5; v_gene: TRBV5-1; CDR3aa: CASSYLDGGQETQYF; CDR3nt: TGCGCCAGCAGCTATTTGGACGGGGGCCAAGAGACCCAGTACTTC
abundance: NA; d_gene: NA; j_gene: TRBJ2-3; v_gene: TRBV5-1; CDR3aa: CASSLAPLRADTQYF; CDR3nt: TGCGCCAGCAGCTTGGCTCCCCTCAGAGCAGATACGCAGTATTTT
abundance: NA; d_gene: NA; j_gene: TRBJ1-4; v_gene: TRBV20-1; CDR3aa: CSASRRLNEKLFF; CDR3nt: TGCAGTGCCAGCCGGCGCCTCAATGAAAAACTGTTTTTT
abundance: NA; d_gene: NA; j_gene: TRBJ1-4; v_gene: TRBV3-1; CDR3aa: CASSQRTVDEKLFF; CDR3nt: TGTGCCAGCAGCCAAAGGACAGTGGATGAAAAACTGTTTTTT
abundance: NA; d_gene: NA; j_gene: TRBJ2-1; v_gene: TRBV3-1; CDR3aa: CASSPGQRIHEQFF; CDR3nt: TGTGCCAGCAGCCCCGGCCAACGTATCCATGAGCAGTTCTTC
abundance: NA; d_gene: NA; j_gene: TRBJ1-2; v_gene: TRBV7-9; CDR3aa: CASSLEGSGGYTF; CDR3nt: TGTGCCAGCAGCTTAGAGGGATCGGGTGGCTACACCTTC
abundance: NA; d_gene: TRBD2; j_gene: TRBJ2-3; v_gene: TRBV5-1; CDR3aa: CASSLEASGSGADTQYF; CDR3nt: TGCGCCAGCAGCTTGGAGGCTAGCGGGAGTGGAGCAGATACGCAGTATTTT
abundance: NA; d_gene: TRBD1; j_gene: TRBJ2-6; v_gene: TRBV12-3/TRBV12-4; CDR3aa: CASSPRTGGSGANVLTF; CDR3nt: TGTGCCAGCAGTCCCCGGACAGGGGGCTCTGGGGCCAACGTCCTGACTTTC
abundance: NA; d_gene: TRBD2; j_gene: TRBJ2-1; v_gene: TRBV6-2/TRBV6-3; CDR3aa: CASWGLAGNNEQFF; CDR3nt: TGTGCCAGCTGGGGACTAGCGGGCAACAATGAGCAGTTCTTC
abundance: NA; d_gene: NA; j_gene: TRBJ1-2; v_gene: TRBV7-2; CDR3aa: CASSPRDPRYYGYTF; CDR3nt: TGTGCCAGCAGCCCTCGAGACCCCCGTTATTATGGCTACACCTTC
abundance: NA; d_gene: NA; j_gene: TRBJ1-1; v_gene: TRBV3-1; CDR3aa: CASSSGTQNTEAFF; CDR3nt: TGTGCCAGCAGCTCCGGGACACAGAACACTGAAGCTTTCTTT
abundance: NA; d_gene: NA; j_gene: TRBJ2-7; v_gene: TRBV29-1; CDR3aa: CSVGSPYEQYF; CDR3nt: TGCAGCGTTGGCAGTCCCTACGAGCAGTACTTC
abundance: once; d_gene: TRBD1; j_gene: TRBJ2-7; v_gene: TRBV7-2; CDR3aa: CASSFGAGGNYEQYF; CDR3nt: TGTGCCAGCAGCTTTGGGGCAGGGGGAAACTACGAGCAGTACTTC
abundance: NA; d_gene: NA; j_gene: TRBJ2-5; v_gene: TRBV7-9; CDR3aa: CASSLMGNGKETQYF; CDR3nt: TGTGCCAGCAGCTTGATGGGCAACGGCAAAGAGACCCAGTACTTC
abundance: once; d_gene: NA; j_gene: TRBJ1-5; v_gene: TRBV6-5; CDR3aa: CASSYSTSGDQPQHF; CDR3nt: TGTGCCAGCAGTTACTCGACTTCGGGGGATCAGCCCCAGCATTTT
abundance: NA; d_gene: NA; j_gene: TRBJ1-4; v_gene: TRBV29-1; CDR3aa: CSVAWGLSNEKLFF; CDR3nt: TGCAGCGTTGCGTGGGGACTATCTAATGAAAAACTGTTTTTT